These T cell receptor beta chains were read from a single sample in a study of control samples from healthy donors and cancer patients. The table came from immunoSEQ multiplex PCR; TCRdb's copy has only in-frame clones and leaves some out. Of about 180,000 clones detected, approximately 94% appear once; the ten largest clones hold roughly 1.3%. The specimen sequenced was blood. These receptors originate from a man aged 25 to 40 in good health. The CDR3 runs from the conserved cysteine through the conserved F or W. Each record gives: clone size, J gene, D gene, V gene, CDR3 DNA, CDR3 protein. D genes are given only for firm matches. Only part of the rows carry a size: once, few, many, or a class if the clone is expanded.

. | TRBJ2-2 | . | TRBV5-1 | TGCGCCAGCAGCTTTGGTCAGGACATCACCGGGGAGCTGTTTTTT | CASSFGQDITGELFF
. | TRBJ2-7 | . | TRBV27 | TGTGCCAGCAGCATGACAGGTACTACCTACGAGCAGTACTTC | CASSMTGTTYEQYF
. | TRBJ1-1 | . | TRBV5-5 | TGTGCCAGCAGCCCAATGGGGGGCGGAGGAACTGAAGCTTTCTTT | CASSPMGGGGTEAFF
once | TRBJ1-4 | . | TRBV19 | TGTGCCAGTAGTATAATGAGCCCGCCGCTCGAAAAACTGTTTTTT | CASSIMSPPLEKLFF
. | TRBJ2-1 | . | TRBV28 | TGTGCCAGCAGTTTGCGAGTTGATGAGCAGTTCTTC | CASSLRVDEQFF
. | TRBJ1-2 | . | TRBV28 | TGTGCCAGCAGACCGCGGGGTGCGTATGGCTACACCTTC | CASRPRGAYGYTF
. | TRBJ1-2 | TRBD1 | TRBV6-5 | TGTGCCAGCACCGACGCCGGGACAGGGTACTATGGCTACACCTTC | CASTDAGTGYYGYTF
. | TRBJ1-6 | . | TRBV4-2 | TGTGCCAGCAGCCAAGGGCGGGGGAATTCACCCCTCCACTTT | CASSQGRGNSPLHF
. | TRBJ2-2 | TRBD2 | TRBV11-3 | TGTGCCAGCAGCTTTGGGGAGGGTAGGGCGAACACCGGGGAGCTGTTTTTT | CASSFGEGRANTGELFF
. | TRBJ2-3 | TRBD2 | TRBV5-1 | TGCGCCAGCAGCACCGGGACTAGCGGGAATACAGATACGCAGTATTTT | CASSTGTSGNTDTQYF
. | TRBJ2-7 | TRBD2 | TRBV7-9 | TGTGCCAGCAGCTCGACTAGCGGGAGCTCCTACGAGCAGTACTTC | CASSSTSGSSYEQYF
. | TRBJ1-2 | TRBD1 | TRBV12-3/TRBV12-4 | TGTGCCAGCAGAACAGGACAGGGTACGGAATACACCTTC | CASRTGQGTEYTF
. | TRBJ2-7 | . | TRBV19 | TGTGCCAGTAGTATATCCGGGGGGCGCGAGGGCGAGCAGTACTTC | CASSISGGREGEQYF
. | TRBJ1-1 | . | TRBV15 | TGTGCCACCAGCAGAGGGGGCGGGATGTCTGAAGCTTTCTTT | CATSRGGGMSEAFF
. | TRBJ2-7 | TRBD1 | TRBV6-2/TRBV6-3 | TGTGCCAGCAGTTTCTCCGGGACAGGGTTATACGAGCAGTACTTC | CASSFSGTGLYEQYF
once | TRBJ1-1 | . | TRBV28 | TGTGCCAGCAGAGGGAGTTGGGGGGCTGTCACTGAAGCTTTCTTT | CASRGSWGAVTEAFF
. | TRBJ1-5 | . | TRBV7-8 | TGTGCCAGCAGCTCGGTGCGGTACGGAGGAAATCAGCCCCAGCATTTT | CASSSVRYGGNQPQHF
. | TRBJ1-1 | . | TRBV7-9 | TGTGCCAGCAGCTTCCCAGGGGATGCTTTCTTT | CASSFPGDAFF
. | TRBJ2-7 | . | TRBV19 | TGTGCCAGTAGGGAAGGGGCCGAGCAGTACTTC | CASREGAEQYF
. | TRBJ1-5 | . | TRBV30 | TGTGCCTGGAGTTTTGGGTTGGGCAATCAGCCCCAGCATTTT | CAWSFGLGNQPQHF
. | TRBJ1-1 | . | TRBV28 | TGTGCCAGCAGTTTATCCCAGAACACTGAAGCTTTCTTT | CASSLSQNTEAFF
. | TRBJ1-3 | . | TRBV5-6 | TGTGCCAGCAGTAGGCAGGGTTTCGGAAACACCATATATTTT | CASSRQGFGNTIYF
once | TRBJ2-7 | TRBD2 | TRBV5-1 | TGCGCCAGCAGCACGACTAGCGGGGTCAACGAGCAGTACTTC | CASSTTSGVNEQYF
. | TRBJ1-2 | . | TRBV9 | TGTGCCAGCAGCGTAGTCCCAGCCAGTCACTATGGCTACACCTTC | CASSVVPASHYGYTF
. | TRBJ1-3 | TRBD1 | TRBV10-3 | TGTGCCATCAGTGGGACAGGGGGAAACACCATATATTTT | CAISGTGGNTIYF
. | TRBJ2-5 | . | TRBV20-1 | TGCAGTGCTAGCGGGGAAGAGACCCAGTACTTC | CSASGEETQYF